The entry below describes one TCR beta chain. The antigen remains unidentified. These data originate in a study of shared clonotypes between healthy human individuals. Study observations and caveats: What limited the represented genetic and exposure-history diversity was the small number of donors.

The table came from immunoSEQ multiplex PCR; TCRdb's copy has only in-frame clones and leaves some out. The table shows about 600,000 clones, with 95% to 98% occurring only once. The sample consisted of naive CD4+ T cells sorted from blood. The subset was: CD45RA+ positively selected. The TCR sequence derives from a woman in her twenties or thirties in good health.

The CDR3 reads CASSLRGDTEAFF. The CDR3 coding sequence is TGTGCCAGCAGCTTAAGGGGGGACACTGAAGCTTTCTTT. The rearrangement joins TRBV7-3 to TRBJ1-1, with D possibly TRBD1 on 5 matching bases. Trimming removed 1 base at V and 3 bases at J, with 6 bases between. The CDR3 consists of 13 residues. Germline CDR1 SGHTA, CDR2 FQGTGA. The full variable domain, completed using reference TRBV7-3 and TRBJ1-1, is GAGVSQTPSNKVTEKGKYVELRCDPISGHTALYWYRQSLGQGPEFLIYFQGTGAADDSGLPNDRFFAVRPEGSVSTLKIQRTERGDSAVYLCASSLRGDTEAFFGQGTRLTVV.